This record covers a single T cell receptor (beta chain). Original data processing: The assay estimated nucleated cells by amplifying reference gene primers. The assay was immunoSEQ multiplex PCR, and TCRdb's table has in-frame clones only and misses some. That table furnishes V, J and clone size, whereas the DNA furnished D and trimming. Here the sample spans more than 11,000 clones, less than 85% being singletons. This entry comes from a study of blood T cell repertoires in COVID-19. About the study: The United States, Italy and Spain supplied acute and convalescent COVID-19 samples. T cells, B-cell-depleted T cells, or PBMCs provided the cDNA or gDNA that served as material.

The CDR3 spans 13 residues. J lost 5 bases, V lost 5 bases, and 5 bases had no gene match. Germline-derived CDR1 and CDR2 are MDHEN and SYDVKM. The sequencing sample was made of peripheral blood. V is TRBV28 and J is TRBJ1-1, with 7 bases matching TRBD1. This TCR was recovered from a man in his forties or fifties with active or convalescent COVID-19. CDR3 bases: TGTGCCAGCAGTGTTACAGGGGAAACTGAAGCTTTCTTT. This encodes CASSVTGETEAFF. The complete variable domain, with remaining parts taken from reference TRBV28 and TRBJ1-1, reads DVKVTQSSRYLVKRTGEKVFLECVQDMDHENMFWYRQDPGLGLRLIYFSYDVKMKEKGDIPEGYSVSREKKERFSLILESASTNQTSMYLCASSVTGETEAFFGQGTRLTVV.